This section outlines one T cell receptor beta chain sequence together with its context. Its target is unknown. This sample is part of a study of shared clonotypes between healthy human individuals. Study conclusions and caveats: Estimated richness was generally greater in naive than memory subsets.

This was a deep-level run. TCRdb keeps only in-frame clones here, not all; method: immunoSEQ multiplex PCR. This sample has under 650,000 clones, with 95% to 97% found just once. The CDR3 is 12 amino acids. The germline V gene has CDR1 SQVTM and CDR2 ANQGSEA. V is TRBV29-1 and J is TRBJ2-5; the D is unclear. With the DNA end fitting TRBJ2-7 better, the J assignment may be wrong. The receptor was isolated from a woman in her twenties or thirties in good health. Specimen: naive CD4+ T cells sorted from blood. Regarding subset: CD45RA+ positively selected. CDR3 coding DNA: TGCAGCGTTGGCGACCCTACCTACGAGCAGTACTTC. This sequence encodes CSVGDPTYEQYF.